The present T cell receptor (beta chain) was sequenced within a study of blood T cell repertoires in COVID-19 (dated by TCRdb to between 2020 and 2021). In terms of the full investigation: The collaborator samples originated in the United States, Italy and Spain and spanned the acute and convalescent phases of COVID-19. The prospective study material was composed of cDNA or gDNA derived from T cells, B-cell-depleted T cells, or PBMCs. The dataset comprised deeply sampled blood TCRbeta repertoires from subjects exposed to, actively infected with, or recovered from COVID-19. A freely available public database, intended as a resource for researchers studying the immune response to SARS-CoV-2, is where the repertoires were released. The samples were drawn from the first 160 participants of the ongoing ImmuneRACE study and from over a thousand subjects provided by 6 global collaborators. Nearly every sample came with metadata listing a de-identified subject ID, COVID-19 status, age in years and sex. Where available, HLA class I and class II types were obtained from metadata supplied by the sample provider rather than from assay-based typing. General conclusions and limits of the study: Clinical and demographic metadata were provided uncurated, with the amount varying by source and participant.

The immunoSEQ Assay, a bias-controlled multiplex PCR, was used to amplify TCRbeta CDR3 regions from genomic DNA. The original pipeline was this. Nucleated cell counts per sample were estimated from amplification of reference gene primers within the assay. To quantify the absolute abundance of each unique TCRbeta CDR3 rearrangement, sequence reads were collapsed and filtered. For each sample, productive Simpson clonality was calculated as the square root of Simpson's diversity index over productive rearrangements. TCRdb retrieved this table from immuneACCESS and kept in-frame rearrangements only. Not all clones are present; in checked studies, unresolved V genes account for under half, and no reason is known for the remainder. The V and J calls and clone size were taken over from that table, and D and trimming were inferred from the DNA. A total of 250,000 to 350,000 clones appear in this sample, 89% of them only once. The ten largest clones capture around 13% of the sample.

Concerning this clone: Its antigen is currently not known. No quality values exist for individual bases; no much larger clone is one base distant.

Whole blood was collected in K2EDTA tubes by collaborating institutions according to the institutions' own protocols. Collaborator samples were shipped for TCRbeta analysis as frozen whole blood, isolated PBMCs, or DNA extracted from either sample type. Here V drops 1 base and J drops 0 bases, and the junction holds 5 bases not matched to any gene. Inclusive of the bounding cysteine and phenylalanine, the CDR3 is 18 residues long. The DNA shown is the 54-base CDR3, in frame from base 1. CDR1 LNHDA and CDR2 SQIVND are derived from the germline V gene (reference sequence). Recombination joined TRBV19 with TRBJ2-6; TRBD1 agrees with 8 junctional bases. Sequencing was performed on peripheral blood. The receptor comes from a woman in her sixties with acute or convalescent COVID-19. The DNA sequence is as follows: TGTGCCAGTAGTATAGCGACAGGGGCCAGCTCTGGGGCCAACGTCCTGACTTTC. It is translated as CASSIATGASSGANVLTF.